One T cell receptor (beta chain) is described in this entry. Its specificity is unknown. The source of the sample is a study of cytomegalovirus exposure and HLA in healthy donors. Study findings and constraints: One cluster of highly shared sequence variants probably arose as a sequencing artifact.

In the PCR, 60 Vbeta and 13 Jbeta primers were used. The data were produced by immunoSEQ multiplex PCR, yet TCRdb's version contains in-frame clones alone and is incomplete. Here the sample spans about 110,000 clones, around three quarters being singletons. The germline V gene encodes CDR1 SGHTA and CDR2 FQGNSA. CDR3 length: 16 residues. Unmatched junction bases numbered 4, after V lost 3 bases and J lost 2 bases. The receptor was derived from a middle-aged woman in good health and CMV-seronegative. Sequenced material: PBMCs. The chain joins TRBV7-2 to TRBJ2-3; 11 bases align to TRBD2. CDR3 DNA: TGTGCCAGCAGCTTTAGCGGGGGGGCCGTCACAGATACGCAGTATTTT. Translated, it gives CASSFSGGAVTDTQYF.